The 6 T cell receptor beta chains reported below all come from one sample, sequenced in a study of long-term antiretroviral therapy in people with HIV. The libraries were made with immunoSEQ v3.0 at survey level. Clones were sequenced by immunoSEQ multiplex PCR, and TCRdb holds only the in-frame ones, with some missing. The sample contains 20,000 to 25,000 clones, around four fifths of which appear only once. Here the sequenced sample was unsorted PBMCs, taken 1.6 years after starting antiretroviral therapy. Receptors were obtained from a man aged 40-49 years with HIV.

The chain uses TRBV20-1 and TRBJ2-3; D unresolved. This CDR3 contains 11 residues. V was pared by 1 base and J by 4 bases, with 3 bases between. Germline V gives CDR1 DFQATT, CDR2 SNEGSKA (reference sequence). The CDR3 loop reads CSARAADTQYF. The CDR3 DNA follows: TGCAGTGCTAGAGCGGCAGATACGCAGTATTTT.

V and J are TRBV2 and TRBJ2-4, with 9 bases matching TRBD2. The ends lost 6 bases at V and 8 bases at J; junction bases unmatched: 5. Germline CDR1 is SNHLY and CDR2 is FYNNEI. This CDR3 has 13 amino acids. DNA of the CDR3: TGTGCCAGCAGCGTTCCTAGCGGGGACATTCAGTACTTC. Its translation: CASSVPSGDIQYF.

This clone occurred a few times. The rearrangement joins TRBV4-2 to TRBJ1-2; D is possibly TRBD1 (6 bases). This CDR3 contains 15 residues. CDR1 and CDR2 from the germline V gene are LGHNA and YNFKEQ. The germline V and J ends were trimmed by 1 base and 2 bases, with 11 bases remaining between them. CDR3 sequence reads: CASSQADRGNYGYTF. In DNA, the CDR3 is TGTGCCAGCAGCCAAGCGGACAGAGGCAACTATGGCTACACCTTC.

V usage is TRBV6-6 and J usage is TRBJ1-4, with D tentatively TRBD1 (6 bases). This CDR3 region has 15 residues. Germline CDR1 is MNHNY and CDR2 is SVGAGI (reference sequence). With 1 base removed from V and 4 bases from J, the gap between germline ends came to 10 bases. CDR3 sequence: CASSYLGADNEKLFF. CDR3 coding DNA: TGTGCCAGCAGTTACTTGGGGGCTGATAATGAAAAACTGTTTTTT.

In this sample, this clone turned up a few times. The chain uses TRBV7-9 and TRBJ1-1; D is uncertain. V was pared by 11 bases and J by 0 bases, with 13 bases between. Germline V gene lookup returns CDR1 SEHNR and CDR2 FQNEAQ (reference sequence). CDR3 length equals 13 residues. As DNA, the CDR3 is TGTGCCGTAAGACTTGCGATGAACACTGAAGCTTTCTTT. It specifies CAVRLAMNTEAFF.

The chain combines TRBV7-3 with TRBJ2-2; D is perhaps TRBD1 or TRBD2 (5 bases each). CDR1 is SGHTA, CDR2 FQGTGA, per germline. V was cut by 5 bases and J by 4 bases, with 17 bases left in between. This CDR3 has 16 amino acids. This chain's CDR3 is CASSRGGAVGTGELFF. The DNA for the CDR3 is TGTGCCAGCAGCCGGGGTGGGGCAGTGGGCACCGGGGAGCTGTTTTTT.